The 16 T cell receptor beta chains reported below all come from one sample, sequenced in a study of human T cells and chemical hapten exposure. TCRdb used MiXCR to reprocess the RACE reads, holding one entry per CDR3 protein. Of around 56,000 distinct CDR3 sequences in the sample, roughly 9.8% were seen once. Specified time point: pre-sensitization, week 0. Sample treatment: therapeutic diphenylcyclopropenone sensitization with weekly scalp DPC. Sequenced here: whole blood, sampled in connection with sensitization to the hapten diphenylcyclopropenone (DPC). Receptors originate from a man aged 35 to 55 with alopecia areata. Some clones in this sample may be carry-over from other donors' samples.

This clonotype was found many times. The chain is built from TRBV20-1 and TRBJ2-1; 9 positions agree with TRBD1. CDR1 is DFQATT, CDR2 SNEGSKA, per germline (reference sequence). CDR3 size: 19 residues. V was clipped by 4 bases and J by 1 base; unmatched bases: 17. In nucleotides, the CDR3 is TGCAGTGCTAACTCCGGGACAGGGACAGGATGGAGGTCCTACAATGAGCAGTTCTTC. Translating gives CSANSGTGTGWRSYNEQFF.

The CDR3 region has the DNA TGTGCCAGCAGCTTAGACAAGGGGTCTCACACCGGGGAGCTGTTTTTT. Protein: CASSLDKGSHTGELFF. The chain uses TRBV7-2 and TRBJ2-2, with D maybe TRBD1 (5 bases). The V end lost 1 base, the J end lost 3 bases, and 12 bases lay between the germline ends. This CDR3 comprises 16 residues. Germline CDR1 is SGHTA and CDR2 is FQGNSA.

This clonotype was seen a handful of times. CDR3 region: CASSLSGNYEQYF. The CDR3 DNA is TGCGCCAGCAGCTTGTCCGGGAACTACGAGCAGTACTTC. The chain is built from TRBV5-1 and TRBJ2-7; D might be TRBD2 (5 bases). In germline, CDR1 is SGHRS, CDR2 YFSETQ. This CDR3 spans 13 amino acids. Trimming cost V 1 base and J 3 bases, with 8 bases left between them. The variable domain in full, with the rest retrieved from reference TRBV5-1 and TRBJ2-7, is KAGVTQTPRYLIKTRGQQVTLSCSPISGHRSVSWYQQTPGQGLQFLFEYFSETQRNKGNFPGRFSGRQFSNSRSEMNVSTLELGDSALYLCASSLSGNYEQYFGPGTRLTVT.

In this sample, this clonotype turned up many times. This chain joins TRBV5-4 and TRBJ2-3; TRBD1 is a possible D gene (6 bases). V dropped 4 bases and J dropped 1 base, with 10 bases sitting between them. This CDR3 has 14 amino acids. The germline V gene has CDR1 SGHNT and CDR2 YYREEE (reference sequence). CDR3: CASSRAGGTDTQYF. DNA of the CDR3: TGTGCCAGCAGCCGGGCAGGGGGCACAGATACGCAGTATTTT.

The rearrangement joins TRBV18 to TRBJ2-7, with D unclear. Germline values: CDR1 KGHSH, CDR2 LQKENI. This CDR3 spans 14 amino acids. V lost 4 bases and J 4 bases, leaving 14 bases between the germline ends. CDR3 bases: TGTGCCAGCTCACTTCAGCCTTTTGGGTACGAGCAGTACTTC. Its translation is CASSLQPFGYEQYF.

This clonotype was recorded at least ten times. This chain connects TRBV2 to TRBJ2-7; D is possibly TRBD2 (5 bases). Trimming removed 2 bases at V and 7 bases at J, with 15 bases between. Germline V gene data show CDR1 as SNHLY and CDR2 as FYNNEI. The CDR3 loop spans 14 amino acids. For the CDR3, the DNA is TGTGCCAGCAGTGAAACAGCGGACCTAGTAGAGCAGTACTTC. It translates to CASSETADLVEQYF.

There are a few counts of this clonotype. The genes are TRBV6-5 and TRBJ1-4; D is possibly TRBD1 (5 bases). Trimming pared 0 bases from V and 7 bases from J, leaving 12 bases between. The length of the CDR3 is 15 residues. Germline lookup yields CDR1 MNHEY and CDR2 SVGAGI. CDR3 in amino acids: CASSYSTGLGEKLFF. The CDR3 DNA reads TGTGCCAGCAGTTACTCGACGGGGCTTGGTGAAAAACTGTTTTTT.

The chain links TRBV20-1 to TRBJ2-3; TRBD2 matches at 7 bases. There are 14 residues in the CDR3. CDR1 and CDR2 (germline): DFQATT, SNEGSKA (reference sequence). The J segment lost 4 bases and the V segment lost 5 bases, leaving 9 bases of the junction unmatched. The CDR3 nucleotides are TGCAGTGCTCCCTTTGCGGGAGTACCAGATACGCAGTATTTT. Translation: CSAPFAGVPDTQYF.

The V and J genes are TRBV20-1 and TRBJ1-5; 7 nucleotides match TRBD1. The CDR3 loop spans 15 amino acids. J was trimmed by 6 bases and V by 0 bases; bases with no gene match: 8. The germline V gene has CDR1 DFQATT and CDR2 SNEGSKA (reference sequence). The CDR3 protein is CSARDMRGLGQPQHF. The CDR3 bases are TGCAGTGCTAGAGATATGAGGGGGCTAGGTCAGCCCCAGCATTTT.

By proportion, this clonotype is medium-sized. V usage is TRBV6-5 and J usage is TRBJ1-6; D may be TRBD1 (5 bases). V dropped 2 bases and J dropped 8 bases, with 16 bases sitting between them. The CDR3 contains 16 residues. CDR1 is MNHEY and CDR2 is SVGAGI in the germline V gene. Here the CDR3 DNA reads TGTGCCAGCAGTTACCAACGGGACTTGTTGGATTCACCCCTCCACTTT. Its protein is CASSYQRDLLDSPLHF.

This clonotype occurred a few times. The V call is TRBV19, the J call TRBJ1-5; D might be TRBD1 (5 bases). Looked up from germline, CDR1 is LNHDA and CDR2 is SQIVND (reference sequence). V was trimmed by 5 bases and J by 1 base, leaving 12 bases between them. The CDR3 covers 15 residues. The CDR3: CASSLIDRSNQPQHF. The DNA for the CDR3 is TGTGCCAGTAGTCTGATCGACAGAAGCAATCAGCCCCAGCATTTT. The complete variable domain, with remaining parts taken from reference TRBV19 and TRBJ1-5, reads DGGITQSPKYLFRKEGQNVTLSCEQNLNHDAMYWYRQDPGQGLRLIYYSQIVNDFQKGDIAEGYSVSREKKESFPLTVTSAQKNPTAFYLCASSLIDRSNQPQHFGDGTRLSIL.

The CDR3 DNA follows: TGTGCCAGCAGCCACCGGGACAGGGGGCGTAATGAGCAGTTCTTC. Protein: CASSHRDRGRNEQFF. The chain recombines TRBV7-9 with TRBJ2-1, with TRBD1 identical over 12 bases. Per germline, CDR1 SEHNR and CDR2 FQNEAQ (reference sequence). V dropped 5 bases and J dropped 7; count of bases not matched to a gene: 6. The CDR3 has 15 residues.

This clonotype has just a few counts. The chain has TRBV12-3 or TRBV12-4 and TRBJ2-3; 10 nucleotides line up with TRBD1. The CDR3 extends over 14 amino acids. Unmatched junction bases numbered 3, after V lost 6 bases and J lost 3 bases. The CDR3 region has the DNA TGTGCCAGCAGGGGGACAGGGGTAACAGATACGCAGTATTTT. This gives the protein CASRGTGVTDTQYF.

This clonotype was observed many times. The chain recombines TRBV28 with TRBJ2-7; weak D call: TRBD2 (6 bases). The CDR3 spans 12 residues. V lost 5 bases and J 6 bases, leaving 11 bases between the germline ends. Germline assignment: CDR1 MDHEN and CDR2 SYDVKM. Here the CDR3 reads CASSTSTREQYF. The CDR3, as DNA: TGTGCCAGCAGTACTAGCACACGCGAGCAGTACTTC.

In this sample, this clonotype turned up many times. The chain carries TRBV30 and TRBJ2-5; D possibly corresponds to TRBD2 (6 bases). Trimming took 0 bases from V and 5 from J, leaving 10 bases between them. This CDR3 has 13 amino acids. Per germline, CDR1 GTSNPN and CDR2 SVGIG (reference sequence). The DNA for the CDR3 is TGTGCCTGGAGTGTACGCAGCGGGGAGACCCAGTACTTC. Its translation is CAWSVRSGETQYF.

This chain links TRBV20-1 with TRBJ2-5, with 7 bases lining up with TRBD2. Germline V gene data show CDR1 as DFQATT and CDR2 as SNEGSKA (reference sequence). The V gene end was trimmed by 0 bases and the J gene end by 4 bases; junction bases not matched to a gene: 8. The CDR3 contains 15 residues. The CDR3 region has the DNA TGCAGTGCTAGAGATACCAGCGGGAAGGGAGAGACCCAGTACTTC. Amino acid sequence: CSARDTSGKGETQYF.